The 25 T cell receptor beta chains reported below all come from one sample, sequenced in a study of prognosis after radiotherapy for stage I lung cancer. From genomic DNA, TCR beta CDR3 was amplified by two-round multiplex PCR. Amplification in first-round PCR relied on primers specific to each TRBV and TRBJ gene. One entry per CDR3 protein, called by TCRdb with MiXCR from the multiplex PCR reads. The sample yields 15,000 to 20,000 distinct CDR3 sequences, approximately 28% seen once. The sample here was PBMCs, taken before or after stereotactic body radiation therapy (not recorded which). These receptors came from a donor aged 50 or older with non-small cell lung cancer.

This clonotype was counted at least ten times. The genes are TRBV2 and TRBJ2-5; TRBD1 aligns across 7 bases. V dropped 8 bases and J dropped 2; count of bases not matched to a gene: 2. This CDR3 has 12 amino acids. Germline V gene sequence: CDR1 SNHLY, CDR2 FYNNEI. The CDR3 coding sequence is TGTGCCAGCGGGACAGAACAAGAGACCCAGTACTTC. Protein product: CASGTEQETQYF.

This clonotype was seen at least ten times. The DNA of the CDR3 is TGCAGTGCTAAATCCTATGACAGTGCAACTAATGAAAAACTGTTTTTT. Translated: CSAKSYDSATNEKLFF. The chain recombines TRBV20-1 with TRBJ1-4; perhaps TRBD1 as D (5 bases). From germline, CDR1 is DFQATT and CDR2 SNEGSKA (reference sequence). CDR3 length: 16 residues. The V end lost 4 bases, the J end lost 0 bases, and 15 bases lay between the germline ends.

The chain links TRBV20-1 to TRBJ2-3; maybe TRBD1 (5 bases). Germline values: CDR1 DFQATT, CDR2 SNEGSKA (reference sequence). V gave up 1 base and J gave up 3 bases, with 17 bases separating them. CDR3 length: 16 residues. The CDR3 DNA follows: TGCAGTGCTAGAGTCTGGGGCGGTGGAGTTACAGATACGCAGTATTTT. This codes for CSARVWGGGVTDTQYF.

On this clonotype itself: This likely came from a read error, as a far larger clone is one base away. The chain couples TRBV6-4 to TRBJ1-2, with TRBD1 identical over 7 bases. The CDR3 extends over 14 amino acids. CDR1 is MRHNA and CDR2 is SNTAGT in the germline V gene. The CDR3 reads CASSYSGGTDGYTF. In DNA form, the CDR3 reads TGTGCCAGCAGTTACTCCGGAGGGACAGATGGCTACACCTTC.

The chain links TRBV7-2 to TRBJ1-3; 7 nucleotides align to TRBD1. The CDR3 totals 14 residues. Germline-derived CDR1 and CDR2 are SGHTA and FQGNSA. The junction had 7 bases not matched to a gene; V was cut back by 5 bases and J by 6 bases. Written as DNA, the CDR3 is TGTGCCAGCAGCCCCAGGGGGGTTATAAACACCATATATTTT. Translation gives CASSPRGVINTIYF. The full variable domain, its missing parts supplied by reference TRBV7-2 and TRBJ1-3, is GAGVSQSPSNKVTEKGKDVELRCDPISGHTALYWYRQSLGQGLEFLIYFQGNSAPDKSGLPSDRFSAERTGGSVSTLTIQRTQQEDSAVYLCASSPRGVINTIYFGEGSWLTVV.

This clonotype was detected many times. The rearrangement uses TRBV20-1 and TRBJ2-3, with unresolved D. Germline loops: CDR1 DFQATT, CDR2 SNEGSKA (reference sequence). The CDR3 runs to 12 residues. CDR3 sequence (DNA): TGCAGCCCTGCGGTAAACACAGATACGCAGTATTTT. This sequence encodes CSPAVNTDTQYF.

The chain links TRBV20-1 to TRBJ2-1; TRBD2 aligns across 13 bases. Germline CDR1 and CDR2: DFQATT and SNEGSKA (reference sequence). Trimming at V came to 6 bases and at J to 10 bases, leaving 15 bases not matched to a gene. The CDR3 extends over 16 amino acids. CDR3 DNA sequence: TGCAGTGCCGTTGGACTAGCGGGAGTGGGTCTAGGGGAGCAGTTCTTC. Translation: CSAVGLAGVGLGEQFF.

This clonotype was counted ten times or more. This chain uses TRBV18 with TRBJ2-7; TRBD1 aligns across 10 bases. The CDR3 extends over 16 amino acids. Germline V gene data show CDR1 as KGHSH and CDR2 as LQKENI. Unmatched junction bases numbered 12, after V lost 4 bases and J lost 6 bases. CDR3: CASSLRSGTGVLEQYF. In nucleotides, the CDR3 is TGTGCCAGCTCACTGCGTAGCGGGACAGGGGTTCTCGAGCAGTACTTC.

This clonotype was seen many times. The V call is TRBV6-1, the J call TRBJ1-4; D ambiguous. The germline V and J ends were trimmed by 2 bases and 4 bases, with 8 bases remaining between them. Looked up from germline, CDR1 is MNHNS and CDR2 is SASEGT. This CDR3 spans 14 amino acids. This chain's CDR3 is CASSETVSNEKLFF. CDR3 sequence (DNA): TGTGCCAGCAGTGAAACGGTCAGTAATGAAAAACTGTTTTTT.

This clonotype was counted many times. The chain couples TRBV27 to TRBJ1-3; tentatively, D is TRBD1 (5 bases). The CDR3 runs 15 residues. V was clipped by 5 bases and J by 11 bases, with 22 bases between them. Germline CDR1 reads MNHEY; CDR2 reads SMNVEV (reference sequence). The CDR3 DNA reads as TGTGCCAGCAGTCCCCATGGTGGGGGGATGAGACCCATATATTTT. Translated: CASSPHGGGMRPIYF.

The chain combines TRBV30 with TRBJ1-1; D is unresolved. Trimming took 2 bases from V and 3 from J, leaving 13 bases between them. CDR1 and CDR2 from the germline V gene are GTSNPN and SVGIG (reference sequence). The CDR3 is made up of 14 amino acids. This CDR3 reads CAWSPGQFHTEAFF. CDR3 bases: TGTGCCTGGAGTCCTGGGCAGTTCCACACTGAAGCTTTCTTT.

This clonotype was seen repeatedly, ten times or more. The junction departs from germline at one end; a sequencing error may be responsible. The chain uses TRBV20-1 and TRBJ2-5; D may be TRBD1 (6 bases). Germline V lookup: CDR1 DFQATT, CDR2 SNEGSKA (reference sequence). This CDR3 region has 15 residues. This chain's CDR3 is CSARDYRTVQGTQYF. As DNA, the CDR3 is TGCAGTGCTAGAGATTACAGGACAGTACAAGGGACCCAGTACTTC.

This clonotype was seen a single time. The V and J genes are TRBV6-1 and TRBJ2-1; 13 nucleotides line up with TRBD2. Germline CDR1 MNHNS, CDR2 SASEGT. V was pared by 9 bases and J by 9 bases, with 11 bases of the junction left unmatched. The CDR3 consists of 15 residues. CDR3 DNA: TGTGCCAGTAATACCGGGACTAGCGGGACGAGTGAGCAGTTCTTC. Residues: CASNTGTSGTSEQFF.

V gene TRBV2 combines with J gene TRBJ1-6; the D is unclear. Trimming removed 3 bases at V and 9 bases at J, with 15 bases between. The CDR3 has 15 residues. Germline-derived CDR1 and CDR2 are SNHLY and FYNNEI. Written as DNA, the CDR3 is TGTGCCAGCAGTGATTGTCAAATCATGGGTTCACCCCTCCACTTT. Protein sequence: CASSDCQIMGSPLHF.

V gene TRBV9 combines with J gene TRBJ2-3; D ambiguous. This CDR3 region has 16 residues. Germline lookup yields CDR1 SGDLS and CDR2 YYNGEE. V was shortened by 5 bases and J by 0 bases, with 16 bases between the two germline ends. CDR3 region: CASRHALAPSTDTQYF. CDR3 nucleotide sequence: TGTGCCAGCAGGCACGCCTTGGCGCCTAGCACAGATACGCAGTATTTT.

This clonotype showed up many times. The chain is built from TRBV5-4 and TRBJ2-3; D possibly uses TRBD1 or TRBD2 (5 bases each). V lost 5 bases and J lost 6, with 13 bases in between. CDR3 size: 13 residues. Germline CDR1 reads SGHNT; CDR2 reads YYREEE (reference sequence). CDR3 in amino acids: CASSPGTTDTQYF. CDR3 DNA sequence: TGTGCCAGCAGTCCTGGGACGACGGATACGCAGTATTTT.

The rearrangement uses TRBV7-2 and TRBJ1-2, with D unresolved. The CDR3 runs 12 residues. From germline, CDR1 is SGHTA and CDR2 FQGNSA. The V end lost 3 bases, the J end lost 7 bases, and 9 bases lay between the germline ends. CDR3 residues: CASSFIGFGYTF. The CDR3 coding sequence is TGTGCCAGCAGCTTTATAGGGTTTGGCTACACCTTC.

In this sample, this clonotype is medium-sized. The gene calls are TRBV30 and TRBJ2-7; D unclear. V shed 2 bases and J shed 2 bases, with 10 bases lying between them. The length of the CDR3 is 13 residues. Germline V gene data show CDR1 as GTSNPN and CDR2 as SVGIG (reference sequence). The CDR3 region is CAWSKTAPYEQYF. The CDR3 region has the DNA TGTGCCTGGAGTAAGACGGCCCCCTACGAGCAGTACTTC.

This clonotype was seen many times. V is TRBV20-1 and J is TRBJ2-7; no clear D gene. The V and J ends lost 2 bases and 3 bases respectively, with 8 bases between them. CDR3 size: 12 residues. Germline V gene data show CDR1 as DFQATT and CDR2 as SNEGSKA (reference sequence). CDR3: CSARQNNYEQYF. CDR3 nucleotides: TGCAGTGCTAGACAGAACAACTACGAGCAGTACTTC.

In its sample, this clonotype ranks as medium-sized. The chain uses TRBV27 and TRBJ1-6, with D uncertain. Germline CDR1 is MNHEY and CDR2 is SMNVEV (reference sequence). Trimming took off 1 base at V and 3 bases at J, with 7 bases between the two ends. This CDR3 contains 15 residues. In DNA form, the CDR3 reads TGTGCCAGCAGTTTATTAAGGGTCTATAATTCACCCCTCCACTTT. Amino acids: CASSLLRVYNSPLHF.

This clonotype is medium-sized in the sample. This chain joins TRBV20-1 and TRBJ2-3, with D unclear. This CDR3 has 14 residues. The ends were cut back, 0 bases at V and 4 bases at J, with 11 bases in the middle. Germline V gene data show CDR1 as DFQATT and CDR2 as SNEGSKA (reference sequence). The CDR3 here is CSARDDARADTQYF. The CDR3 coding sequence is TGCAGTGCTAGAGATGACGCCCGGGCAGATACGCAGTATTTT.

In this sample, this clonotype turned up many times. CDR3 sequence reads: CASSRAAGNTIYF. The CDR3 DNA is TGTGCCAGCAGCCGAGCAGCTGGAAACACCATATATTTT. This chain joins TRBV11-2 and TRBJ1-3; no clear D. Trimming took off 5 bases at V and 2 bases at J, with 7 bases between the two ends. Germline V gene lookup returns CDR1 SGHAT and CDR2 FQNNGV. There are 13 residues in the CDR3.

Ten or more counts support this clonotype. V and J are TRBV6-1 and TRBJ1-2; 8 nucleotides align to TRBD1. The CDR3 contains 15 residues. The V gene's germline CDR1 is MNHNS and CDR2 SASEGT. Trimming took 7 bases from V and 4 from J; bases not matched to a gene: 11. This chain's CDR3 is CASKYGGTGAYGYTF. The CDR3 DNA follows: TGTGCCAGCAAATACGGCGGGACAGGTGCCTATGGCTACACCTTC.

This clonotype was seen many times. The chain couples TRBV19 to TRBJ2-7, with D maybe TRBD2 (5 bases). Deletions cut 4 bases from V and 4 bases from J, with 20 bases between. The CDR3 sequence is 16 residues long. Germline V gives CDR1 LNHDA, CDR2 SQIVND (reference sequence). CDR3 nucleotides: TGTGCCAGTAGTAGAACCGGGGAGCTACTAAAGTACGAGCAGTACTTC. Translated, it gives CASSRTGELLKYEQYF.

The V gene is TRBV5-1, the J gene TRBJ2-3, with 7 bases fitting TRBD2. Trimming removed 1 base from V and 4 bases from J; junction bases left unmatched: 3. The germline gives CDR1 SGHRS, CDR2 YFSETQ. This CDR3 is built from 14 residues. The CDR3 loop reads CASSLMAGADTQYF. In DNA, the CDR3 is TGCGCCAGCAGCTTGATGGCGGGGGCAGATACGCAGTATTTT.